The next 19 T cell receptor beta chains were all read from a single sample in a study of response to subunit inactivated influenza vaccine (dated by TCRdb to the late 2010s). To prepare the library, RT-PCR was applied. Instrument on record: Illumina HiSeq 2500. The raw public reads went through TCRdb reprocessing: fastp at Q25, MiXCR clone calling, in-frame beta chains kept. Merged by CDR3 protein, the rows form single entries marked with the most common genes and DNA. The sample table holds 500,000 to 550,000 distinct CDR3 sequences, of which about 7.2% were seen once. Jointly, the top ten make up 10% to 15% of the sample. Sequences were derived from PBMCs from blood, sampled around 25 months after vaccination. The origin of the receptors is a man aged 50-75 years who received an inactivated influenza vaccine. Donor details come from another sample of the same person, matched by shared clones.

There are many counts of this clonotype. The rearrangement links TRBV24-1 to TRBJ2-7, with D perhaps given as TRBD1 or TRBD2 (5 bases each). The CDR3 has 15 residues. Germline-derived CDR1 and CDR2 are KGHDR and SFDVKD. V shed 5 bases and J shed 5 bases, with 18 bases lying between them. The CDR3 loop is CATSVHGAGSNEQYF. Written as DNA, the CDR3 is TGTGCCACCAGTGTCCACGGGGCAGGGTCCAACGAGCAGTACTTC.

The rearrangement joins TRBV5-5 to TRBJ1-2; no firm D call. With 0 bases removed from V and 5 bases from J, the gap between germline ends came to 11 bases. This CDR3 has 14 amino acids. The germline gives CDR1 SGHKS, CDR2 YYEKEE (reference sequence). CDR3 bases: TGTGCCAGCAGCTTGGTCGTCGGGGAATATGGCTACACCTTC. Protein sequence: CASSLVVGEYGYTF.

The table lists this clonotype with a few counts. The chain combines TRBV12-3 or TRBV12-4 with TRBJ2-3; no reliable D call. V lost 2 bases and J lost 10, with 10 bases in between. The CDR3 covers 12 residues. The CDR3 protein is CASSLQAAPQYF. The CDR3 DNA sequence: TGTGCCAGCAGTTTACAGGCCGCTCCGCAGTATTTT.

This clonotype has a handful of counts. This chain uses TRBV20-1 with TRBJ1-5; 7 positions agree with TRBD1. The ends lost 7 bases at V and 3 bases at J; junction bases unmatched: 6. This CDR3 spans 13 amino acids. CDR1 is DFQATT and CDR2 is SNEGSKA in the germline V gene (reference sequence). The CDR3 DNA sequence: TGCAGTGTCGCGGGACAGAACAATCAGCCCCAGCATTTT. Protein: CSVAGQNNQPQHF.

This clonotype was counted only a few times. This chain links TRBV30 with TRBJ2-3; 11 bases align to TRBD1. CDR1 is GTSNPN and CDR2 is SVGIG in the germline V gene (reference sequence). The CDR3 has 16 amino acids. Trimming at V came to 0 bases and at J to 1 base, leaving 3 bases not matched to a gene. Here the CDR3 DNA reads TGTGCCTGGAGTGTATGGACAGGGGGCGGCACAGATACGCAGTATTTT. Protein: CAWSVWTGGGTDTQYF.

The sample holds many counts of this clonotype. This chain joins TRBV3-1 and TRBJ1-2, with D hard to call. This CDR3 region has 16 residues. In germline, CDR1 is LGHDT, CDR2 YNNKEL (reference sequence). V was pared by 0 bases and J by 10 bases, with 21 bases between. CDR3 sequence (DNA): TGTGCCAGCAGCCAAGAGGCGACGGGCAGGCCCCTTTCCTACACCTTC. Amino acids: CASSQEATGRPLSYTF.

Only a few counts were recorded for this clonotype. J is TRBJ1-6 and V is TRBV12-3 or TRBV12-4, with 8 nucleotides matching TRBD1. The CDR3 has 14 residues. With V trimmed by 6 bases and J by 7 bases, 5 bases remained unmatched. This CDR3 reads CASRQGDRNSPLHF. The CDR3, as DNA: TGTGCCAGCAGACAAGGGGACAGGAATTCACCCCTCCACTTT.

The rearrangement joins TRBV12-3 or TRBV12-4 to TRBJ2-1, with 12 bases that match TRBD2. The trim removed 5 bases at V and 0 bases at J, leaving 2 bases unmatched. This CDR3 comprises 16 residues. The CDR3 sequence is CASSRTSGNSYNEQFF. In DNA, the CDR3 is TGTGCCAGCAGTAGGACTAGCGGGAACTCCTACAATGAGCAGTTCTTC.

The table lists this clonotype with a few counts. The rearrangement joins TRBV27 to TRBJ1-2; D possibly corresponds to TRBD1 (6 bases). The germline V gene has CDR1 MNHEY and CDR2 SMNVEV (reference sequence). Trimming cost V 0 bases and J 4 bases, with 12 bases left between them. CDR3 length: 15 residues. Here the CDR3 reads CASSLSWGLGYGYTF. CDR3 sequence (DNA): TGTGCCAGCAGTTTATCTTGGGGGCTTGGCTATGGCTACACCTTC.

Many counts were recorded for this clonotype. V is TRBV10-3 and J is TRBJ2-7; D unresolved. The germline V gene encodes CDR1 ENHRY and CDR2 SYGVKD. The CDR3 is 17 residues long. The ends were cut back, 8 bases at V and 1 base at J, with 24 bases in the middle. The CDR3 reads CAISKNLPPDGSYEQYF. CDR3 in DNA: TGTGCCATCTCCAAAAACCTCCCCCCAGACGGGTCCTACGAGCAGTACTTC.

The CDR3 nucleotides are TGTGCCACAACGATGGACAGGGTTGACGAGCAGTACTTC. As protein: CATTMDRVDEQYF. The chain links TRBV28 to TRBJ2-7; 8 positions match TRBD1. V trimming: 10 bases; J trimming: 5 bases; junction bases outside the gene matches: 10. The CDR3 consists of 13 residues. Germline CDR1 and CDR2: MDHEN and SYDVKM.

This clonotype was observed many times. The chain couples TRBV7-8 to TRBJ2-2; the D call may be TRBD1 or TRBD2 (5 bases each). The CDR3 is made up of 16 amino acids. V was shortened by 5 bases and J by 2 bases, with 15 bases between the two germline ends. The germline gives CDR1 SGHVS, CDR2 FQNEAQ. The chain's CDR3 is CASSQFGALNTGELFF. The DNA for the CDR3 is TGTGCCAGCAGCCAATTCGGGGCCCTAAACACCGGGGAGCTGTTTTTT.

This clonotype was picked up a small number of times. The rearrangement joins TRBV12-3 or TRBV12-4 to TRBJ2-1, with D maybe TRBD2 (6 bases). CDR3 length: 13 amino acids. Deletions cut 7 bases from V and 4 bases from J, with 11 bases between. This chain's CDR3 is CASTSGVYNEQFF. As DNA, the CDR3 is TGTGCCAGCACCTCGGGGGTTTACAATGAGCAGTTCTTC.

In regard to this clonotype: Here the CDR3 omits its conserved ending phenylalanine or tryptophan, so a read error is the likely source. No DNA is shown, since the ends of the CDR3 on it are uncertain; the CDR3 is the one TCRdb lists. CDR3 sequence reads: CSARGGGAGI. The chain uses TRBV20-1 and TRBJ1-2; the table assigns TRBD1, which was not confirmed against the DNA. The germline V gene has CDR1 DFQATT and CDR2 SNEGSKA (reference sequence). The CDR3 extends over 10 residues, inclusive of both ends.

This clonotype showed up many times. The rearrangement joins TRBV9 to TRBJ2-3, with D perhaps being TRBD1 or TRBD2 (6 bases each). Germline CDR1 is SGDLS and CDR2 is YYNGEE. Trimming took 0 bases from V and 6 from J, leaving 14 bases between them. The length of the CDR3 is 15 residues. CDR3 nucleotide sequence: TGTGCCAGCAGCGTAGCTACGGGGGCACCCGATACGCAGTATTTT. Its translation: CASSVATGAPDTQYF.

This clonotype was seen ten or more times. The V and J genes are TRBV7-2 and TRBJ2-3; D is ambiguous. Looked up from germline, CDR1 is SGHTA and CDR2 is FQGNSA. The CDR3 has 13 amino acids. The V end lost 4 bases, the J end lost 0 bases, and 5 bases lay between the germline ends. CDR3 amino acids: CASSSQSTDTQYF. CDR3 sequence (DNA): TGTGCCAGCAGCTCGCAGAGCACAGATACGCAGTATTTT.

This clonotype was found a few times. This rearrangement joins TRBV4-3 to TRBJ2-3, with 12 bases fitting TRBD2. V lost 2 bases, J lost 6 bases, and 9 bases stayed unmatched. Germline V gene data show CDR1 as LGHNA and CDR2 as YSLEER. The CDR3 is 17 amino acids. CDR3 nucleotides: TGCGCCAGCAGCCAAACAACACTAGCGGGGGGTCCCGATACGCAGTATTTT. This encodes CASSQTTLAGGPDTQYF.

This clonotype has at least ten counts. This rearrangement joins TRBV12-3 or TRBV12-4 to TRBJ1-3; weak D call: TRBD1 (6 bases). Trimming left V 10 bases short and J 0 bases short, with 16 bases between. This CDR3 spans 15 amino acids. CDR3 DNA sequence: TGTGCCACCTCCCCGGGACATAGCTCTGGAAACACCATATATTTT. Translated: CATSPGHSSGNTIYF.

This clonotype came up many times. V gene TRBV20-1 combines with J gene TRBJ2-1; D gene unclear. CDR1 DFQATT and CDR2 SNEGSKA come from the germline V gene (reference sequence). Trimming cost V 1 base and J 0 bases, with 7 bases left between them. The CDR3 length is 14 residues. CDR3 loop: CSARGEYSYNEQFF. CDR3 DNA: TGCAGTGCTAGAGGAGAATACTCCTACAATGAGCAGTTCTTC.